This TCR beta chain was obtained from a study of PD-L1 blockade in urothelial cancer. This clone is a singleton in its sample. The time point: peripheral blood 6 weeks after treatment start. TCRdb keeps only in-frame clones here, not all; method: immunoSEQ multiplex PCR. The sample shows approximately 91,000 clones, less than 90% of them seen only once. Germline V CDR1 and CDR2: SEHNR, FQNEAQ (reference sequence). CDR3 length: 13 residues. J gave up 8 bases and V 3 bases, and 3 bases lay outside the gene matches. The starting material was PBMCs, obtained around atezolizumab (anti-PD-L1) treatment. The V call is TRBV7-9, the J call TRBJ2-1; 8 bases map to TRBD1. The TCR sequence derives from a man between 65 and 85 years old with urothelial cancer. CDR3 sequence: CASSLDRDDEQFF. The CDR3 DNA reads as TGTGCCAGCAGCTTGGACAGGGACGATGAGCAGTTCTTC.